Listed below are T cell receptor beta chains from one sample, sequenced in a study of T-cell memory formation after mild COVID-19. TCRdb re-called the 5' RACE reads with MiXCR, one entry per CDR3 protein. This sample has more than 250,000 distinct CDR3 sequences, with 16% found just once. Sequenced material: PBMCs or a T cell subset sorted from them (not recorded which). The receptors originated from a man aged 18 to 30 who had mild COVID-19 (a few samples of this study predate the infection). Cell type and time point are not known. Both conserved end residues are part of each CDR3. The D gene is left open where the match is weak. Expanded clones are given a class, and other clones once, few, many or no size at all.

j_gene | abundance | d_gene | v_gene | CDR3aa | CDR3nt
TRBJ1-1 | many | NA | TRBV20-1 | CSARFSTGNTEAFF | TGCAGTGCTAGATTCTCGACTGGGAACACTGAAGCTTTCTTT
TRBJ2-2 | many | TRBD2 | TRBV7-3 | CASSLLGGAIGELFF | TGTGCCAGCAGCTTACTCGGGGGGGCTATCGGGGAGCTGTTTTTT
TRBJ2-1 | NA | NA | TRBV5-5 | CASSLAGRGNEQFF | TGTGCCAGCAGCTTGGCGGGCAGGGGAAATGAGCAGTTCTTC
TRBJ1-5 | few | NA | TRBV4-2 | CASSQDQGRTDQPQHF | TGTGCCAGCAGCCAAGATCAGGGGCGGACGGATCAGCCCCAGCATTTT
TRBJ2-3 | NA | NA | TRBV12-5 | CASGNSGPDTQYF | TGTGCTAGTGGAAATTCGGGCCCAGATACGCAGTATTTT
TRBJ1-1 | NA | NA | TRBV7-2 | CASREWGTEAFF | TGTGCCAGCAGGGAGTGGGGCACTGAAGCTTTCTTT
TRBJ1-1 | NA | NA | TRBV3-1 | CASSQNDALEAFF | TGTGCCAGCAGCCAAAATGACGCCCTTGAAGCTTTCTTT
TRBJ2-5 | NA | NA | TRBV9 | CASSVEAGAGTQYF | TGTGCCAGCAGCGTAGAGGCCGGGGCGGGGACCCAGTACTTC
TRBJ1-1 | NA | NA | TRBV19 | CASTVSWSLEAFF | TGTGCCAGTACCGTTTCGTGGAGTCTTGAAGCTTTCTTT
TRBJ2-5 | many | NA | TRBV7-9 | CASSLDGQETQYF | TGTGCCAGCAGTCTGGACGGTCAAGAGACCCAGTACTTC
TRBJ2-7 | few | NA | TRBV7-2 | CASSLALNEQYF | TGTGCCAGCAGCTTAGCGCTCAACGAGCAGTACTTC
TRBJ1-3 | few | TRBD1 | TRBV7-2 | CASSAGQGNTIYF | TGTGCCAGCAGCGCGGGACAGGGAAACACCATATATTTT
TRBJ2-3 | NA | NA | TRBV20-1 | CSARDRWGGWYTQYF | TGCAGTGCTAGAGATCGGTGGGGGGGCTGGTATACGCAGTATTTT
TRBJ2-3 | NA | TRBD2 | TRBV5-1 | CASRPGLAWGKRNTQYF | TGCGCCAGCCGACCGGGACTAGCGTGGGGAAAAAGGAATACGCAGTATTTT
TRBJ1-1 | few | TRBD1 | TRBV7-9 | CASPTGQGDTEAFF | TGTGCCAGCCCAACGGGACAGGGCGACACTGAAGCTTTCTTT
TRBJ2-1 | few | TRBD2 | TRBV6-4 | CASSEGSGGALSYNEQFF | TGTGCCAGCAGTGAAGGGAGCGGGGGGGCCTTGTCCTACAATGAGCAGTTCTTC
TRBJ1-6 | few | NA | TRBV2 | CASSGGGRNSPLHF | TGTGCCAGCAGTGGCGGGGGCCGTAATTCACCCCTCCACTTT
TRBJ2-3 | NA | TRBD1 | TRBV7-9 | CASRQNRDRGRSAYF | TGTGCCAGCAGACAAAACCGGGACAGGGGGCGATCCGCGTATTTT
TRBJ2-1 | NA | NA | TRBV20-1 | CSARDWDEQFF | TGCAGTGCTAGAGATTGGGATGAGCAGTTCTTC
TRBJ1-1 | few | NA | TRBV6-6 | CAGPGRVNTEAFF | TGTGCCGGACCCGGGCGGGTGAACACTGAAGCTTTCTTT